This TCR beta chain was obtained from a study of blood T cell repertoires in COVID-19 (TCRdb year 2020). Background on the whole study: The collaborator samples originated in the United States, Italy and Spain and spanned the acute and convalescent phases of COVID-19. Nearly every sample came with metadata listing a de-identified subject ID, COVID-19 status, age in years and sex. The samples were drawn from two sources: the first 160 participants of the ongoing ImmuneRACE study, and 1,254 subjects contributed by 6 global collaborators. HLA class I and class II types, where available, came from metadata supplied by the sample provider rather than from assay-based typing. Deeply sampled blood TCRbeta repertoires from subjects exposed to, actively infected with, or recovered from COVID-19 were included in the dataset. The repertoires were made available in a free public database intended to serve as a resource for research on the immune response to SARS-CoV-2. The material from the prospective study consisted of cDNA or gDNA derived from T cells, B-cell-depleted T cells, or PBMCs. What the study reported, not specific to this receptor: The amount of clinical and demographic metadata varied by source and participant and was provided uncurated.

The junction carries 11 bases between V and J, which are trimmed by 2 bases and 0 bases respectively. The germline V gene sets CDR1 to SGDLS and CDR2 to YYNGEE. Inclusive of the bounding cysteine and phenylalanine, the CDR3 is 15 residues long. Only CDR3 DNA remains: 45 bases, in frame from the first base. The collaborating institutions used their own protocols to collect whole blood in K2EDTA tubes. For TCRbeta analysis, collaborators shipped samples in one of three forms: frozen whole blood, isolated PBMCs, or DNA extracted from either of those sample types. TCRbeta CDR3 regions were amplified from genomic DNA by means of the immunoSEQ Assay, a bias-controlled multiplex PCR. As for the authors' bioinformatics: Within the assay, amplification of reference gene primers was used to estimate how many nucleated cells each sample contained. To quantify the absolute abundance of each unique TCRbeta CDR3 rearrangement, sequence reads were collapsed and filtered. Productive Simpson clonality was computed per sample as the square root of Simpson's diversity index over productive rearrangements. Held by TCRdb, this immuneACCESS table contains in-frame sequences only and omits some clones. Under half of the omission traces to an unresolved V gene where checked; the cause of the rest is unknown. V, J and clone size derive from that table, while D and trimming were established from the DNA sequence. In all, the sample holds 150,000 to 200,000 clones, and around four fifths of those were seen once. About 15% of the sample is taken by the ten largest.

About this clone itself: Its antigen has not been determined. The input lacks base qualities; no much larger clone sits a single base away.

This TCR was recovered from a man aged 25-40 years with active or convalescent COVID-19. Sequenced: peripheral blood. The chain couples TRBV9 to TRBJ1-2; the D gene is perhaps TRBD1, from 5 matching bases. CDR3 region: CASSVTGGSNYGYTF. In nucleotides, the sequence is TGTGCCAGCAGCGTGACGGGGGGATCTAACTATGGCTACACCTTC. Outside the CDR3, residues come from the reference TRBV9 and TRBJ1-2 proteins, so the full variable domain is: DSGVTQTPKHLITATGQRVTLRCSPRSGDLSVYWYQQSLDQGLQFLIQYYNGEERAKGNILERFSAQQFPDLHSELNLSSLELGDSALYFCASSVTGGSNYGYTFGSGTRLTVV.